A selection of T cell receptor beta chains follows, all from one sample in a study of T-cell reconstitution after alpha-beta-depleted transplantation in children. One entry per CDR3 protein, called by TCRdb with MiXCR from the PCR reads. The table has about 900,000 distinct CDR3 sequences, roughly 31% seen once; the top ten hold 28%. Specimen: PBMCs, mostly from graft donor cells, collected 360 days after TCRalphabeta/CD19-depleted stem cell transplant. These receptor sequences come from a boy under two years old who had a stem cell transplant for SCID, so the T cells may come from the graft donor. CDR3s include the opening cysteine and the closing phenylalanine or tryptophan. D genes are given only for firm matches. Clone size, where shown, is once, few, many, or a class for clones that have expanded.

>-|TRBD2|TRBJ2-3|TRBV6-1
CASSSRSSGGRTDTQYF
TGTGCCAGCAGCTCACGCTCTAGCGGGGGCCGCACAGATACGCAGTATTTT
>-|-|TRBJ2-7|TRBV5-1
CASSLDVGRGSEQYF
TGCGCCAGCAGCTTGGATGTTGGTAGGGGGAGCGAGCAGTACTTC
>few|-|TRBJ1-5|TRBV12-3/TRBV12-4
CASSLEGFVQPQHF
TGTGCCAGCAGTTTAGAGGGATTCGTTCAGCCCCAGCATTTT
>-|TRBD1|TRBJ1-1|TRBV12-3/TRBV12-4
CASRPQGALVNTEAFF
TGTGCCAGCAGACCCCAGGGGGCCTTAGTGAACACTGAAGCTTTCTTT
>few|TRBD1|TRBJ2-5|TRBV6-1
CATGGKGAQETQYF
TGTGCCACCGGCGGTAAGGGGGCGCAGGAGACCCAGTACTTC
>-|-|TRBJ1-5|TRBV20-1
CSASVRKDQPQHF
TGCAGTGCTAGCGTGCGGAAGGATCAGCCCCAGCATTTT
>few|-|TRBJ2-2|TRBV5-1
CASSSEGTQGDTGELFF
TGCGCCAGCAGTTCGGAGGGGACACAGGGAGACACCGGGGAGCTGTTTTTT
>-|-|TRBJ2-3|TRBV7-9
CASSLPVDTQYF
TGTGCCAGCAGCTTACCTGTGGATACGCAGTATTTT
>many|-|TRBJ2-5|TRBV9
CASSSHPGADGTQYF
TGTGCCAGCAGCTCCCATCCGGGGGCCGATGGGACCCAGTACTTC
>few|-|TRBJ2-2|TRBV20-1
CSARPGTANTGELFF
TGCAGTGCTAGACCGGGGACGGCTAACACCGGGGAGCTGTTTTTT
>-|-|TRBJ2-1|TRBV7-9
CASSLAGTLSSNEQFF
TGTGCCAGCAGCTTAGCCGGGACTTTGAGTAGCAATGAGCAGTTCTTC
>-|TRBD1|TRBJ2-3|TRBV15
CATSTGTASTDTQYF
TGTGCCACCAGCACCGGGACAGCTAGCACAGATACGCAGTATTTT
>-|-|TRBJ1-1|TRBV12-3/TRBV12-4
CASRARLVNTEAFF
TGTGCCAGCAGGGCCCGACTGGTAAACACTGAAGCTTTCTTT
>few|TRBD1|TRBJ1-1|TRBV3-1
CASSHDRGRTEAFF
TGTGCCAGCAGCCACGACAGGGGCCGGACTGAAGCTTTCTTT
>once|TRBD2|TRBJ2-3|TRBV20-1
CSARDRRLAGGPGTDTQYF
TGCAGTGCTAGAGATCGCCGACTAGCGGGGGGGCCGGGCACAGATACGCAGTATTTT
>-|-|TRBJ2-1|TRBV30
CAWSPPRFLGSSYNEQFF
TGTGCCTGGAGTCCTCCTCGTTTTTTAGGGAGCTCCTACAATGAGCAGTTCTTC
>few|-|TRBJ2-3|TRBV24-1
CATSDFPGSTDTQYF
TGTGCCACCAGTGATTTCCCCGGGAGCACAGATACGCAGTATTTT
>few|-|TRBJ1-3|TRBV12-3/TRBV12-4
CASSMGEGVSGNTIYF
TGTGCCAGCAGTATGGGGGAGGGGGTCTCTGGAAACACCATATATTTT
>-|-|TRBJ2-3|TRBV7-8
CASSLDLRNTQYF
TGTGCCAGCAGCCTAGACTTAAGAAATACGCAGTATTTT
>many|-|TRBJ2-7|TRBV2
CASRRTGERPYEQYF
TGTGCCAGCAGGAGGACTGGAGAGAGGCCCTACGAGCAGTACTTC
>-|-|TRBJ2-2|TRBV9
CASSLTGMGVGGELFF
TGTGCCAGCAGCCTCACTGGAATGGGAGTTGGCGGGGAGCTGTTTTTT
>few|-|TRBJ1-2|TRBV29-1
CSVYDGNNYGYTF
TGCAGCGTCTATGACGGAAACAACTATGGCTACACCTTC
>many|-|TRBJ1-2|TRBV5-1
CASSQTENYGYTF
TGCGCCAGCAGCCAGACGGAGAACTATGGCTACACCTTC
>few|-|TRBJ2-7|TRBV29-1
CSVVWAASYEQYF
TGCAGCGTTGTGTGGGCAGCCTCCTACGAGCAGTACTTC
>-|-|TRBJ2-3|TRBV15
CATSTLTTSTDTQYF
TGTGCCACCAGCACGCTGACCACTAGCACAGATACGCAGTATTTT
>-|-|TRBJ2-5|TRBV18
CASSGGIQETQYF
TGTGCCAGTTCCGGCGGGATCCAAGAGACCCAGTACTTC
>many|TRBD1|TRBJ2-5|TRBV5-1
CASSLDRGKETQYF
TGTGCCAGCAGCTTGGACAGGGGGAAAGAGACCCAGTACTTC
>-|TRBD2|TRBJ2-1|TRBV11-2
CASSLVAGLAGVVGEQFF
TGTGCCAGCAGCTTAGTAGCAGGACTAGCGGGAGTTGTCGGGGAGCAGTTCTTC
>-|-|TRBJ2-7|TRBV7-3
CASSLSGLSSYEQYF
TGTGCCAGCAGCTTATCGGGGTTAAGCTCCTACGAGCAGTACTTC
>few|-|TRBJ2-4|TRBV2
CASTRYGELEVQNIQYF
TGTGCCAGCACTCGCTATGGGGAATTGGAGGTCCAAAACATTCAGTACTTC
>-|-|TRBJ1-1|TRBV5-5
CASSSTVGLNTEAFF
TGTGCCAGCAGCTCCACAGTGGGACTGAACACTGAAGCTTTCTTT
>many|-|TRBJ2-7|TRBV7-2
CASSLGRLYEQYF
TGTGCCAGCAGCTTAGGCAGGTTATACGAGCAGTACTTC
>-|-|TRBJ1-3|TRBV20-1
CSAYDRGAGGNTIYF
TGCAGTGCTTATGATAGGGGGGCTGGTGGAAACACCATATATTTT
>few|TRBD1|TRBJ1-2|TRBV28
CASSPGGQIYGYTF
TGTGCCAGCAGTCCCGGGGGACAGATCTATGGCTACACCTTC
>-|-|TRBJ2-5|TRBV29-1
CSVLDGTTGQETQYF
TGCAGCGTCCTGGATGGGACCACGGGCCAAGAGACCCAGTACTTC
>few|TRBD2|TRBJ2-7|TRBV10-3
CAISVTSGYEQYF
TGTGCCATCAGTGTGACTAGCGGCTACGAGCAGTACTTC
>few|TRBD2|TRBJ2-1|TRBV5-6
CASSLRSGTTYNEQFF
TGTGCCAGCAGCTTGAGGTCCGGGACTACCTACAATGAGCAGTTCTTC
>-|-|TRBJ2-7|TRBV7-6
CASSLENDLYEQYF
TGTGCCAGCAGCTTAGAAAATGACCTATACGAGCAGTACTTC
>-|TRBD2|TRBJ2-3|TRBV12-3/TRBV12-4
CASSFLAGNTDTQYF
TGTGCCAGCAGTTTTCTAGCGGGGAACACGGATACGCAGTATTTT
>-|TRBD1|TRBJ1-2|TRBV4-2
CASSPDRDRGDYGYTF
TGTGCCAGCAGCCCAGATAGGGACAGGGGGGACTATGGCTACACCTTC
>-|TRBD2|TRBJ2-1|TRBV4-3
CASSQDQGLAAEQFF
TGCGCCAGCAGCCAAGATCAAGGACTAGCCGCTGAGCAGTTCTTC
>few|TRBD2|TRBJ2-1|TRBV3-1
CASSPHRLAAGGEQFF
TGTGCCAGCAGCCCTCATAGACTCGCAGCGGGGGGTGAGCAGTTCTTC
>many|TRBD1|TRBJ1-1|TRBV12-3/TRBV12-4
CASSPRTGPNTEAFF
TGTGCCAGCAGCCCCAGGACAGGCCCGAACACTGAAGCTTTCTTT
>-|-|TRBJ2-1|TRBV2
CASSESVGNEQFF
TGTGCCAGCAGTGAATCTGTGGGCAATGAGCAGTTCTTC
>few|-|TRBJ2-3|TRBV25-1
CASSEFGQDTDTQYF
TGTGCCAGCAGTGAATTCGGACAAGACACAGATACGCAGTATTTT
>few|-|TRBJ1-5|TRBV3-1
CASSQTQVSNQPQHF
TGTGCCAGCAGCCAAACACAGGTTAGCAATCAGCCCCAGCATTTT